The 5 T cell receptor beta chains below were found in one sample sequenced in a study of glioma-infiltrating T cells after dendritic cell vaccination. Clones were read by immunoSEQ multiplex PCR, and TCRdb kept only the in-frame ones, dropping some. The profile shows tens of thousands of clones, 65% to 90% of them singletons. The sequences come from blood, collected before dendritic cell vaccination. All receptors derive from a human donor with glioblastoma.

The chain combines TRBV30 with TRBJ1-1; a possible D gene is TRBD1 (6 bases). This CDR3 is built from 14 residues. Deletions cut 3 bases from V and 11 bases from J, with 22 bases between. Germline CDR1 and CDR2: GTSNPN and SVGIG (reference sequence). DNA of the CDR3: TGTGCCTGGAGACCCAGCCAGGGGCTATTTAAGGCTTTCTTT. It codes for CAWRPSQGLFKAFF.

The chain combines TRBV5-1 with TRBJ2-2; maybe TRBD2 (6 bases). The germline V gene encodes CDR1 SGHRS and CDR2 YFSETQ. Trimming took off 2 bases at V and 3 bases at J, with 17 bases between the two ends. The CDR3 is made up of 17 amino acids. DNA of the CDR3: TGCGCCAGCAGCTTCGTTCCGGGAGCCCTACACACCGGGGAGCTGTTTTTT. It is translated as CASSFVPGALHTGELFF.

The CDR3 DNA reads TGTGCCATCAGTGATGTTAGCGGGCGGAAGAACAATGAGCAGTTCTTC. It encodes CAISDVSGRKNNEQFF. The J gene is TRBJ2-1, the V gene TRBV10-3; TRBD2 agrees at 7 bases. The CDR3 length is 16 residues. The V gene end was trimmed by 3 bases and the J gene end by 5 bases; junction bases not matched to a gene: 10. CDR1 ENHRY and CDR2 SYGVKD come from the germline V gene.

The CDR3 DNA reads as TGTGCCAGCAGCCAGACTAGCGGGAGAGCGGATACGCAGTATTTT. This sequence encodes CASSQTSGRADTQYF. The J gene is TRBJ2-3, the V gene TRBV7-6; the match to TRBD2 covers 12 bases. The CDR3 extends over 15 amino acids. The germline V gene has CDR1 SGHVS and CDR2 FNYEAQ. Losses at the gene ends were 5 bases for V and 6 bases for J; bases not matched to a gene: 6.

In this sample, this clone turned up once. The chain is built from TRBV27 and TRBJ2-1, with TRBD1 identical over 9 bases. The V segment lost 3 bases and the J segment 5 bases; nucleotides outside the gene matches: 5. This CDR3 has 15 residues. CDR1 and CDR2 (germline): MNHEY, SMNVEV (reference sequence). CDR3 loop: CASSFSGTGNNEQFF. DNA of the CDR3: TGTGCCAGCAGTTTCTCCGGGACAGGGAACAATGAGCAGTTCTTC.